One and the same sample provided the 2 T cell receptor beta chains below, sequenced in a study of blood T cell repertoires in COVID-19. Here immunoSEQ multiplex PCR was the method, and the copy in TCRdb shows in-frame clones only, minus some. The table records approximately 70,000 clones, 90% of them present only once. The sequenced sample was peripheral blood. The receptors originated from a human donor in a cohort sampled during active COVID-19.

This chain connects TRBV25-1 to TRBJ2-3; perhaps TRBD2 as D (6 bases). The germline V and J ends were trimmed by 3 bases and 7 bases, with 17 bases remaining between them. Germline V gives CDR1 MGHDK, CDR2 SYGVNS. The CDR3 totals 15 residues. The CDR3 here is CASSDSGVWGNTQYF. As DNA, the CDR3 is TGTGCCAGCAGTGACTCGGGGGTATGGGGGAATACGCAGTATTTT.

The rearrangement links TRBV2 to TRBJ2-7, with TRBD1 as a possible D gene (5 bases). V lost 6 bases, J lost 3 bases, and 9 bases lay in between. The CDR3 covers 12 residues. Germline loops: CDR1 SNHLY, CDR2 FYNNEI. In DNA, the CDR3 is TGTGCCAGCAGAACCCAGGGCTACGAGCAGTACTTC. Amino acid sequence: CASRTQGYEQYF.